A single sample gave rise to the 9 T cell receptor beta chains below, sequenced in a study of T cell responses to AZD1222 COVID-19 vaccine (TCRdb year 2021). Library prep was done by the immunoSEQ multiplex PCR assay. TCRdb took this table from immuneACCESS and kept in-frame rearrangements with V and J called. Such tables lack part of the clones; where checked against another copy, unresolved V genes explain under half of the gap, and the rest is unexplained. This sample holds 150,000 to 200,000 clones; about 92% were observed only once. Around 3.6% of the sample is taken by the ten largest. The meaning of the sample's time point label: about 28 days (+/-7) after the second vaccine dose. According to the study, the label for this sample's treatment or condition signals: meningococcal conjugate vaccine given as trial control. Sequenced here: peripheral blood, sampled 28 days after the second dose of the MenACWY control vaccine. Source of these receptors: an adult who received the MenACWY meningococcal vaccine as a control.

The rearrangement uses TRBV25-1 and TRBJ2-1; TRBD2 aligns across 10 bases. The ends lost 6 bases at V and 9 bases at J; junction bases unmatched: 5. CDR3 length: 13 amino acids. The germline V gene encodes CDR1 MGHDK and CDR2 SYGVNS. The CDR3 loop reads CASSQREGSEQFF. DNA for the CDR3: TGTGCCAGCAGCCAGCGGGAGGGCAGTGAGCAGTTCTTC.

V gene TRBV9 combines with J gene TRBJ2-7; D might be TRBD1 or TRBD2, each matching 5 bases. The germline V gene encodes CDR1 SGDLS and CDR2 YYNGEE. Trimming pared 0 bases from V and 3 bases from J, leaving 10 bases between. The CDR3 sequence is 14 residues long. Written as DNA, the CDR3 is TGTGCCAGCAGCGTAGATGGGGGATACTACGAGCAGTACTTC. This translates into CASSVDGGYYEQYF.

This chain joins TRBV19 and TRBJ1-5, with D possibly TRBD1 on 6 matching bases. Germline CDR1 is LNHDA and CDR2 is SQIVND (reference sequence). Trimming left V 1 base short and J 3 bases short, with 7 bases between. The CDR3 is made up of 14 amino acids. The CDR3 sequence is CASSIGTDNQPQHF. CDR3 DNA sequence: TGTGCCAGTAGTATAGGGACAGACAATCAGCCCCAGCATTTT.

CDR3 residues: CASSSAGGPFF. The CDR3 DNA reads TGTGCCAGTAGCTCCGCGGGAGGGCCGTTCTTC. The chain uses TRBV19 and TRBJ2-1; TRBD2 matches 9 bases. Trimming cost V 6 bases and J 15 bases; bases outside gene matches: 6. Germline CDR1 LNHDA, CDR2 SQIVND (reference sequence). This CDR3 spans 11 amino acids.

This chain connects TRBV3-1 (or the pseudogene TRBV3-2) to TRBJ2-2; 7 bases line up with TRBD2. Unmatched junction bases numbered 2, after V lost 3 bases and J lost 4 bases. The CDR3 contains 14 residues. Germline CDR1 LGHDT, CDR2 YNNKEL (reference sequence). The CDR3 protein is CASSHGRGTGELFF. The CDR3 bases are TGTGCCAGCAGCCATGGGAGGGGCACCGGGGAGCTGTTTTTT.

The chain combines TRBV29-1 with TRBJ2-3; D not resolved. The V gene lost 6 bases and the J gene lost 0 bases, with 4 bases spanning the gap. This CDR3 is 11 amino acids long. The germline V gene has CDR1 SQVTM and CDR2 ANQGSEA. CDR3 coding DNA: TGCAGCGTGCACAGCACAGATACGCAGTATTTT. The encoded protein is CSVHSTDTQYF.

V and J are TRBV9 and TRBJ1-6, with 9 bases identical to TRBD1. J gave up 5 bases and V 3 bases, and 9 bases lay outside the gene matches. The germline gives CDR1 SGDLS, CDR2 YYNGEE. The CDR3 is 17 amino acids. CDR3: CASSERDRALDNSPLHF. Here the CDR3 DNA reads TGTGCCAGCAGCGAGCGGGACAGGGCCCTAGATAATTCACCCCTCCACTTT.

The chain is built from TRBV19 and TRBJ1-1, with 8 bases lining up with TRBD1. This CDR3 is 16 amino acids long. V dropped 7 bases and J dropped 2; count of bases not matched to a gene: 12. CDR1 and CDR2 (germline): LNHDA, SQIVND (reference sequence). The CDR3 region has the DNA TGTGCCAGTAAGGAGGGGGACAGGACCCTTAACACTGAAGCTTTCTTT. Translated, it gives CASKEGDRTLNTEAFF.

The genes are TRBV29-1 and TRBJ1-1, with a tentative D call TRBD1 (5 bases). The V gene lost 3 bases and the J gene lost 4 bases, with 12 bases spanning the gap. Germline V gives CDR1 SQVTM, CDR2 ANQGSEA. This CDR3 comprises 13 residues. CDR3 nucleotides: TGCAGCGTTGAGGCAGGGATCAGCACTGAAGCTTTCTTT. Translation gives CSVEAGISTEAFF.